What follows are 25 T cell receptor beta chains derived from one specimen sequenced in a study of CD8+CD57+ T cells in acquired aplastic anemia. The TCR beta profiling, which covered VDJ combination and CDR3 sequence, was carried out using genomic DNA as the template. TCRdb used MiXCR to reprocess the reads, holding one entry per CDR3 protein. The sample contains about 290,000 distinct CDR3 sequences, approximately 57% of which appear only once. Patients sequenced had flow cytometry evidence of CD8+CD57+ cell expansion. Sequenced input: sorted CD4+, CD8+, or CD8+CD57+ T cells (not recorded which) from PBMCs. These receptors originate from a human donor with aplastic anemia.

The CDR3 protein is CASSFTSRDNEQFF. The CDR3 DNA is TGTGCCAGCAGCTTTACTAGCAGAGACAATGAGCAGTTCTTC. The V and J genes are TRBV7-9 and TRBJ2-1; D may be TRBD2 (6 bases). Germline lookup yields CDR1 SEHNR and CDR2 FQNEAQ (reference sequence). The V and J ends lost 3 bases and 5 bases respectively, with 11 bases between them. The CDR3 extends over 14 amino acids. The full variable domain, with the rest looked up from reference TRBV7-9 and TRBJ2-1, is DTGVSQNPRHKITKRGQNVTFRCDPISEHNRLYWYRQTLGQGPEFLTYFQNEAQLEKSRLLSDRFSAERPKGSFSTLEIQRTEQGDSAMYLCASSFTSRDNEQFFGPGTRLTVL.

The chain joins TRBV25-1 to TRBJ1-6; the D is unclear. V gave up 4 bases and J gave up 9 bases, with 7 bases separating them. This CDR3 region has 12 residues. CDR1 is MGHDK, CDR2 SYGVNS, per germline. CDR3 sequence reads: CASSGILSPLHF. The CDR3 coding sequence is TGTGCCAGCAGTGGAATTCTTTCACCCCTCCACTTT.

The chain is built from TRBV14 and TRBJ1-2, with D hard to call. The CDR3 spans 13 residues. The V end lost 4 bases, the J end lost 5 bases, and 11 bases lay between the germline ends. Germline CDR1 and CDR2: SGHDN and FVKESK. In nucleotides, the CDR3 is TGTGCCAGCAGCCGAGGACTGCAATATGGCTACACCTTC. Translating gives CASSRGLQYGYTF.

The V gene is TRBV5-4, the J gene TRBJ1-2, with 7 bases that match TRBD1. Germline assignment: CDR1 SGHNT and CDR2 YYREEE (reference sequence). The CDR3 spans 13 residues. Unmatched junction bases numbered 6, after V lost 2 bases and J lost 8 bases. CDR3 in DNA: TGTGCCAGCAGCTTAGACAGGGAGGGCGGCTACACCTTC. It codes for CASSLDREGGYTF. Based on the CDR3 plus reference TRBV5-4 and TRBJ1-2, the full variable domain is ETGVTQSPTHLIKTRGQQVTLRCSSQSGHNTVSWYQQALGQGPQFIFQYYREEENGRGNFPPRFSGLQFPNYSSELNVNALELDDSALYLCASSLDREGGYTFGSGTRLTVV.

The J gene is TRBJ2-4, the V gene TRBV19; no clear D. The DNA end favors TRBJ2-5, so the J call may be wrong. Looked up from germline, CDR1 is LNHDA and CDR2 is SQIVND (reference sequence). The CDR3 extends over 13 amino acids. The CDR3 loop is CASSIVGQETQYF. The CDR3 nucleotides read TGTGCCAGTAGTATTGTTGGGCAAGAGACCCAGTACTTC.

This clonotype was found many times. The chain uses TRBV20-1 and TRBJ1-2; D is perhaps TRBD1 (6 bases). Germline CDR1 is DFQATT and CDR2 is SNEGSKA (reference sequence). The CDR3 covers 12 residues. V lost 6 bases and J 2 bases, leaving 10 bases between the germline ends. The CDR3 region is CSARDTNYGYTF. The CDR3 DNA reads TGCAGTGCGAGGGACACCAACTATGGCTACACCTTC.

This chain joins TRBV7-9 and TRBJ2-6; D not resolved. Germline V CDR1 and CDR2: SEHNR, FQNEAQ (reference sequence). CDR3 length: 15 amino acids. Trimming took off 4 bases at V and 0 bases at J, with 7 bases between the two ends. CDR3 DNA sequence: TGTGCCAGCAGCTCACGGAACTCTGGGGCCAACGTCCTGACTTTC. Translated: CASSSRNSGANVLTF.

This clonotype occurred many times. The genes are TRBV12-3 or TRBV12-4 and TRBJ2-1; 9 bases match TRBD2. The junction had 6 bases not matched to a gene; V was cut back by 4 bases and J by 5 bases. The CDR3 runs 15 residues. CDR3 sequence reads: CASSYGGGANNEQFF. As DNA, the CDR3 is TGTGCCAGCAGTTACGGCGGGGGGGCCAACAATGAGCAGTTCTTC.

This clonotype was observed many times. V is TRBV5-8 and J is TRBJ1-4, with D unresolved. Germline CDR1 SGHTS, CDR2 YDEGEE. This CDR3 is 13 amino acids long. V shed 5 bases and J shed 7 bases, with 12 bases lying between them. CDR3 DNA sequence: TGTGCCAGCAGGAATTATTATGGTGAAAAACTGTTTTTT. This translates into CASRNYYGEKLFF.

This clonotype was recorded a few times. The gene calls are TRBV2 and TRBJ1-2; a possible D gene is TRBD1 (5 bases). The length of the CDR3 is 15 residues. The germline CDR1 and CDR2 sequences are SNHLY and FYNNEI. V lost 3 bases and J lost 6, with 17 bases in between. CDR3 DNA sequence: TGTGCCAGCAGTGAGTCGATAGGGGCAGGACATGGCTACACCTTC. Translating gives CASSESIGAGHGYTF.

In its sample, this clonotype was seen many times. This sequence joins TRBV7-3 and TRBJ1-1; D remains unclear. This CDR3 has 13 amino acids. Trimming took 4 bases from V and 5 from J, leaving 11 bases between them. Germline loops: CDR1 SGHTA, CDR2 FQGTGA. The CDR3 nucleotides read TGTGCCAGCAGCTCCCAATTCCAGACTGAAGCTTTCTTT. Translated, it gives CASSSQFQTEAFF.

The rearrangement links TRBV6-1 to TRBJ1-1; TRBD1 agrees at 7 bases. Germline V gene sequence: CDR1 MNHNS, CDR2 SASEGT. The ends lost 6 bases at V and 1 base at J; junction bases unmatched: 20. The CDR3 loop spans 19 amino acids. The CDR3: CASRLRGLLQGIENTEAFF. The CDR3 DNA reads as TGTGCCAGCAGACTTAGGGGTCTTTTACAGGGGATTGAGAACACTGAAGCTTTCTTT.

This clonotype was observed many times. The gene calls are TRBV5-1 and TRBJ2-1; the D gene could be TRBD1 or TRBD2 (6 bases each). Trimming left V 3 bases short and J 2 bases short, with 15 bases between. The CDR3 is 16 amino acids. Germline lookup yields CDR1 SGHRS and CDR2 YFSETQ. This chain's CDR3 is CASSSNPGATYNEQFF. In nucleotides, the CDR3 is TGCGCCAGCAGCTCCAATCCGGGGGCCACCTACAATGAGCAGTTCTTC.

The gene calls are TRBV5-6 and TRBJ2-1; 7 bases agree with TRBD2. The CDR3 has 16 amino acids. Unmatched junction bases numbered 12, after V lost 0 bases and J lost 9 bases. Germline V CDR1 and CDR2: SGHDT, YYEEEE. Written as DNA, the CDR3 is TGTGCCAGCAGCTTGGTATCGACTAGCAAGGTCATTGAGCAGTTCTTC. This translates into CASSLVSTSKVIEQFF.

For this clonotype: Just one base apart from a much larger clone, this may be a read error. The chain has TRBV27 and TRBJ1-2; D perhaps matches TRBD1 (6 bases). This CDR3 has 14 residues. CDR1 and CDR2 (germline): MNHEY, SMNVEV (reference sequence). The CDR3 sequence: CASSSRTGHYGHTF. DNA for the CDR3: TGTGCCAGCAGTTCTCGAACAGGGCACTATGGCCACACCTTC.

The chain combines TRBV20-1 with TRBJ2-3, with 8 bases lining up with TRBD2. This CDR3 is built from 16 residues. CDR1 and CDR2 from the germline V gene are DFQATT and SNEGSKA (reference sequence). Trimming removed 6 bases from V and 6 bases from J; junction bases left unmatched: 17. CDR3 nucleotides: TGCAGTGCCGGCCTCGGACAGCGGGAGTTTCTGGATACGCAGTATTTT. Translated, it gives CSAGLGQREFLDTQYF.

With regard to this clonotype: The junction and the germline gene differ at one end; a read error may be behind it. The V and J genes are TRBV7-9 and TRBJ1-1; D remains unclear. The CDR3 contains 13 residues. The germline V gene encodes CDR1 SEHNR and CDR2 FQNEAQ (reference sequence). CDR3 region: CASSPGRYAEAFF. DNA of the CDR3: TGTGCCAGCAGTCCTGGACGGTACGCTGAAGCTTTCTTC.

The CDR3 nucleotides are TGTGCCAGCAGCTTTCAGGGCGGGGAGCTGTTTTTT. It translates to CASSFQGGELFF. The chain couples TRBV7-3 to TRBJ2-2; a weak D match, TRBD1 (5 bases). V lost 3 bases to trimming and J lost 7 bases, with 6 bases between them. The CDR3 contains 12 residues. Germline lookup yields CDR1 SGHTA and CDR2 FQGTGA.

This clonotype came up many times. The J gene is TRBJ2-1, the V gene TRBV3-1; D possibly corresponds to TRBD1 (5 bases). Germline V lookup: CDR1 LGHDT, CDR2 YNNKEL (reference sequence). V was clipped by 1 base and J by 7 bases, with 14 bases between them. This CDR3 contains 15 residues. The CDR3 here is CASSQVAVRVNEQFF. DNA of the CDR3: TGTGCCAGCAGCCAAGTAGCCGTCAGGGTGAATGAGCAGTTCTTC.

The chain combines TRBV12-3 or TRBV12-4 with TRBJ1-3; D may be TRBD1 (6 bases). Trimming removed 6 bases at V and 0 bases at J, with 9 bases between. The CDR3 is 14 residues long. CDR3 in amino acids: CASRTGYSGNTIYF. The CDR3 region has the DNA TGTGCCAGCAGGACAGGTTACTCTGGAAACACCATATATTTT.

V is TRBV7-2 and J is TRBJ2-5; 7 bases map to TRBD1. Germline V gene lookup returns CDR1 SGHTA and CDR2 FQGNSA. The CDR3 loop spans 15 amino acids. V gave up 5 bases and J gave up 4 bases; unmatched junction bases: 10. This CDR3 is CASSRIGGGLETQYF. CDR3 DNA sequence: TGTGCCAGCAGCAGGATAGGGGGCGGATTAGAGACCCAGTACTTC.

The V and J genes are TRBV7-2 and TRBJ1-2; TRBD1 aligns across 10 bases. With 5 bases clipped from V and 5 bases from J, the junction kept 5 bases outside the gene matches. This CDR3 comprises 14 residues. Germline values: CDR1 SGHTA, CDR2 FQGNSA. In DNA, the CDR3 is TGTGCCAGCAGCCACCCGGGACAGGGGTATGGCTACACCTTC. It codes for CASSHPGQGYGYTF.

In its sample, this clonotype was seen many times. The rearrangement links TRBV11-2 to TRBJ1-3; 10 bases agree with TRBD1. The V and J ends lost 1 base and 6 bases, in that order; junction bases with no gene match: 9. The CDR3 is made up of 17 amino acids. Germline V gives CDR1 SGHAT, CDR2 FQNNGV. CDR3 sequence reads: CASSLGTGTGAKNTIYF. In DNA, the CDR3 is TGTGCCAGCAGCTTAGGGACCGGGACAGGGGCAAAAAACACCATATATTTT.

Points on this clonotype: A much larger clone sits a single nucleotide away, making a read error possible. The chain couples TRBV27 to TRBJ1-1; D not resolved. This CDR3 has 14 residues. CDR1 and CDR2 (germline): MNHEY, SMNVEV (reference sequence). In DNA, the CDR3 is TGTGCCAGCAGTTACGGGGTGAGTAGCACTGAAGTTTTCTTT. Translated: CASSYGVSSTEVFF.

This clonotype was seen only a few times. CDR3 residues: CATSSATGNNEQFF. The CDR3 DNA is TGTGCCACCAGCAGTGCAACAGGCAACAATGAGCAGTTCTTC. This chain uses TRBV15 with TRBJ2-1; D possibly corresponds to TRBD1 (5 bases). Germline V CDR1 and CDR2: LNHNV, YYDKDF (reference sequence). V was clipped by 3 bases and J by 5 bases, with 11 bases between them. The CDR3 contains 14 residues. Looking up the rest from reference TRBV15 and TRBJ2-1 gives the full variable domain: DAMVIQNPRYQVTQFGKPVTLSCSQTLNHNVMYWYQQKSSQAPKLLFHYYDKDFNNEADTPDNFQSRRPNTSFCFLDIRSPGLGDTAMYLCATSSATGNNEQFFGPGTRLTVL.